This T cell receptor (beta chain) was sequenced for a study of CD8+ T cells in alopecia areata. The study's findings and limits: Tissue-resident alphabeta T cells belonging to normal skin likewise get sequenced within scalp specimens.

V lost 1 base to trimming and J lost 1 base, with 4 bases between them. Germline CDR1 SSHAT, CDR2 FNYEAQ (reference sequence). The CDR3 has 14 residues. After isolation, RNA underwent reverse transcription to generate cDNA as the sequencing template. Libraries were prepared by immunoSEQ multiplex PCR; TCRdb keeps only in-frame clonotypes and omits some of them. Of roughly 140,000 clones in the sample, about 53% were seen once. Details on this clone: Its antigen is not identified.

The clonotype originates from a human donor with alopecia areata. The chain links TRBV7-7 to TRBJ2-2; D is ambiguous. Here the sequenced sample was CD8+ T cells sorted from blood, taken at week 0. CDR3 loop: CASSLGVNTGELFF. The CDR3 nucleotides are TGTGCCAGCAGCTTAGGAGTGAACACCGGGGAGCTGTTTTTT.